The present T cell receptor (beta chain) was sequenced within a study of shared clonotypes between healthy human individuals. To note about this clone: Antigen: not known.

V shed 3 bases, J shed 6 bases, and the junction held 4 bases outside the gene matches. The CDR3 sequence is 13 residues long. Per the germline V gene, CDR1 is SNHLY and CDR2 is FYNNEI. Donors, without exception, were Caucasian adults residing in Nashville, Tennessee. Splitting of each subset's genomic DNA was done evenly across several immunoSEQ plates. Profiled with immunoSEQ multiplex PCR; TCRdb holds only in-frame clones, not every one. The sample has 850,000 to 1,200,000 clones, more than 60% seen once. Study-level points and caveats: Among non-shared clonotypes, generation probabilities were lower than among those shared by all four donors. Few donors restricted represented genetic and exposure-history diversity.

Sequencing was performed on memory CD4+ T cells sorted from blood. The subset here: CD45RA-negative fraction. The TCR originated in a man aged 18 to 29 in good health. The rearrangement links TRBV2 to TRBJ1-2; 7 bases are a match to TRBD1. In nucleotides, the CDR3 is TGTGCCAGCAGTGAGGAACAGGGGAATGGCTACACCTTC. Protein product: CASSEEQGNGYTF.